Described below is a single TCR beta chain sequence and its context. Its specificity is not known. The method was immunoSEQ multiplex PCR; TCRdb's version includes in-frame clones alone and lacks a portion of them. The sample consists of 110,000 to 150,000 clones, roughly nine tenths of them appearing once. These data come from a study of T cell responses to AZD1222 COVID-19 vaccine. The V and J ends lost 1 base and 0 bases respectively, with 7 bases between them. Germline CDR1 is MGHRA and CDR2 is YSYEKL. There are 14 residues in the CDR3. Study-level results: Along spike, vaccine-associated CD4 TCRs were found throughout, with dominance at 160-218 and 743-854.

Material: peripheral blood, obtained on day 0 of AZD1222 vaccination. V and J are TRBV4-1 and TRBJ2-7, with D unclear. This receptor was obtained from an adult in good health. CDR3 sequence: CASSQVLASYEQYF. CDR3 nucleotides: TGCGCCAGCAGCCAAGTACTTGCCTCCTACGAGCAGTACTTC.